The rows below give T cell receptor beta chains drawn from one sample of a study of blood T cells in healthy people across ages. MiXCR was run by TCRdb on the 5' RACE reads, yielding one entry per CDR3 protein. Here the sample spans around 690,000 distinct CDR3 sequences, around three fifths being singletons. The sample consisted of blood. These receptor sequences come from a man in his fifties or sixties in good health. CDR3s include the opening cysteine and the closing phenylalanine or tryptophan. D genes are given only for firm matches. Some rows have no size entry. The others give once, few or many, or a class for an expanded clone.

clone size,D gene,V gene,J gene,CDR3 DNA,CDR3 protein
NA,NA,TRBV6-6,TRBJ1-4,TGTGCCAGCAGTCGCGGCCCGGGGCTGCCCAATGAAAAACTGTTTTTT,CASSRGPGLPNEKLFF
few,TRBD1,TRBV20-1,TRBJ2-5,TGCAGTGCTAGGGACAGGGTCTCTAGGGAGACCCAGTACTTC,CSARDRVSRETQYF
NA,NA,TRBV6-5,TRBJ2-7,TGTGCCAGCAGTTACTCCCTACCAGGGACCTGCGAGCAGTACTTC,CASSYSLPGTCEQYF
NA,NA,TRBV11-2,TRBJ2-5,TGTGCCAGCAGCTCTATGACAGGCCAAGAGACCCAGTACTTC,CASSSMTGQETQYF
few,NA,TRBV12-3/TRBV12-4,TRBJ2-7,TGTGCCAGCAGTTTTCGACAGTCCTACGAGCAGTACTTC,CASSFRQSYEQYF
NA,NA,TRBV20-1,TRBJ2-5,TGCAGTGCTAGGGGGCAGAACTCCTACAATGAGCAGTACTTC,CSARGQNSYNEQYF
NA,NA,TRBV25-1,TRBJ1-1,TGTGCCAGCAACCAGAGGGAGGGAGCTGAAGCTTTCTTT,CASNQREGAEAFF
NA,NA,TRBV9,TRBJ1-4,TGTGCCAGCAGCGCCCAAGCTGCAACTAATGAAAAACTGTTTTTT,CASSAQAATNEKLFF
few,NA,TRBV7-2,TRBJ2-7,TGTGCCAGCAGCTCCACCCCTGGACAGAGCTACGAGCAGTACTTC,CASSSTPGQSYEQYF
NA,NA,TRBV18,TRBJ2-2,TGTGCCAGCTCACCACCGCGGGGGAACACCGGGGAGCTGTTTTTT,CASSPPRGNTGELFF
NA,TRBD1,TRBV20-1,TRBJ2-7,TGCAGTGCAGACAGGGATCCCTACGAGCAGTACTTC,CSADRDPYEQYF
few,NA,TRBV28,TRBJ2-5,TGTGCCAGCAGCTTTTCACGGGGATGGAGAGAGACCCAGTACTTC,CASSFSRGWRETQYF
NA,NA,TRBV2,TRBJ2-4,TGTGCCAGCAGTGGGGGCGTGGCCGGCGGAAACATTCAGTACTTC,CASSGGVAGGNIQYF
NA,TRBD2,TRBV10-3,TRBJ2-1,TGTGCCATCAGTAAAGGGCTAGCGGGGGGATACAATGAGCAGTTCTTC,CAISKGLAGGYNEQFF
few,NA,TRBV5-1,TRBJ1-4,TGCGCCAGCAGCGTAGGGCAGGGCGGCGAAAAACTGTTTTTT,CASSVGQGGEKLFF
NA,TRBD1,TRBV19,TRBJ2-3,TGTGCCAGTAGTATAGCCCTAACGGCCGGGACAGCACTTCGCACAGATACGCAGTATTTT,CASSIALTAGTALRTDTQYF
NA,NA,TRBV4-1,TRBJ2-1,TGCGCCAGCAGCCAAGAGGGACTCTGGCGACAGTTCTTC,CASSQEGLWRQFF
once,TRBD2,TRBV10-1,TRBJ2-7,TGCGCCAGCAGCTCTAGCGGGCCCCCCAATGAGCAGTACTTC,CASSSSGPPNEQYF
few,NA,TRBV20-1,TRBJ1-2,TGCAGTGCTAGAGGTCCAGCGGGGAACTATGGCTACACCTTC,CSARGPAGNYGYTF
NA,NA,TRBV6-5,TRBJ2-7,TGTGCCAGCAGTTGGGGGTTCTCCTACGAGCAGTACTTC,CASSWGFSYEQYF
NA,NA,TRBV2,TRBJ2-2,TGTGCCAGCAGTGCCGTTCCGGGACCGATGGGCGGGGAGCTGTTTTTT,CASSAVPGPMGGELFF
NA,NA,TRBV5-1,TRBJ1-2,TGCGCCAGCAGCCCGGAGGCTGCGTCTAACTATGGCTACACCTTC,CASSPEAASNYGYTF
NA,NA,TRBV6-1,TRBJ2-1,TGTGCCAGCAGTGAAGCGCTTCGCCTTGAGCAGTTCTTC,CASSEALRLEQFF
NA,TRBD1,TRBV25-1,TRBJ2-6,TGTGCCAGCAGTGGGAGGGGACAGGGGCCTGGGGCCAACGTCCTGACTTTC,CASSGRGQGPGANVLTF
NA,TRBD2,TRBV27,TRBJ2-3,TGTGCCAGCAAACTCAGCGGGGGGACCGGGGGCACGCAGTATTTT,CASKLSGGTGGTQYF